Included here is one T cell receptor (beta chain) sequence, with context. Its specificity is not known. This entry is derived from a study of cytomegalovirus exposure and HLA in healthy donors. Study outcomes and limitations: Near-uniform donor sequencing depth was presumed by presence/absence analyses.

Vbeta (60) and Jbeta (13) primers were used in the PCR. The assay was immunoSEQ multiplex PCR, and TCRdb's table has in-frame clones only and misses some. The profile shows about 120,000 clones, about 75% of them singletons. The CDR3 is made up of 14 amino acids. Trimming at V came to 7 bases and at J to 5 bases, leaving 10 bases not matched to a gene. CDR1 is LNHDA and CDR2 is SQIVND in the germline V gene (reference sequence). The chain recombines TRBV19 with TRBJ2-5, with 7 bases matching TRBD2. This sequence originates from a man between 60 and 75 years old in good health and CMV-seropositive. Sequencing was performed on PBMCs. CDR3: CASTPGRERETQYF. CDR3 DNA sequence: TGTGCCAGTACCCCAGGGAGGGAACGGGAGACCCAGTACTTC.